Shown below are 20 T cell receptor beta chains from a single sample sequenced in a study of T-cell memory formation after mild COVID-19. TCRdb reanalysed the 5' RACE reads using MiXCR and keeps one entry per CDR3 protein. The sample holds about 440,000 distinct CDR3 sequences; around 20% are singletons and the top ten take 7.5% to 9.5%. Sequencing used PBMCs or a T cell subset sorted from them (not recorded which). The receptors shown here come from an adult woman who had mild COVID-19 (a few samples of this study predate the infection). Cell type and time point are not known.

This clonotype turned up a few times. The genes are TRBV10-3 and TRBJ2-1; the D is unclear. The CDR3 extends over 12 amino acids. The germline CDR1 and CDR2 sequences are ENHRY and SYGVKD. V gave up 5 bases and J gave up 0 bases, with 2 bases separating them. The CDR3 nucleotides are TGTGCCATCAGTCCCTCCTACAATGAGCAGTTCTTC. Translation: CAISPSYNEQFF.

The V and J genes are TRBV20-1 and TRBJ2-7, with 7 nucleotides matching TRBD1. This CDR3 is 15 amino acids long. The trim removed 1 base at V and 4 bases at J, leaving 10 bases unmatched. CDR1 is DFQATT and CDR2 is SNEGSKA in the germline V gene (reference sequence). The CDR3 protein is CSARGGRQGFYEQYF. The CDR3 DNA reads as TGCAGTGCTAGAGGGGGGCGACAGGGTTTTTACGAGCAGTACTTC.

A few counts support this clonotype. This CDR3 reads CASSPYQTGYYEQYF. CDR3 in DNA: TGTGCCAGCAGCCCCTACCAGACAGGGTACTACGAGCAGTACTTC. The chain couples TRBV9 to TRBJ2-7, with TRBD1 identical over 7 bases. CDR3 length equals 15 residues. Unmatched junction bases numbered 10, after V lost 4 bases and J lost 3 bases. Per the germline V gene, CDR1 is SGDLS and CDR2 is YYNGEE.

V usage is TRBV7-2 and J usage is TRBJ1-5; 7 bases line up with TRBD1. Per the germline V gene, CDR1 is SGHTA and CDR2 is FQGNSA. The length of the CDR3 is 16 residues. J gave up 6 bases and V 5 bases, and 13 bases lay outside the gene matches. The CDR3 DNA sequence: TGTGCCAGCAGCCCAGGGGGACATGGGGGCTTTCAGCCCCAGCATTTT. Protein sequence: CASSPGGHGGFQPQHF.

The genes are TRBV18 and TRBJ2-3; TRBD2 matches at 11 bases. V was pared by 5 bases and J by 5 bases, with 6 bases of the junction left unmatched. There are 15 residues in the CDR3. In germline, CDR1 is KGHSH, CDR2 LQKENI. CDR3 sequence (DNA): TGTGCCAGCTCAGAACTAGCGGGAGATATAGATACGCAGTATTTT. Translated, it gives CASSELAGDIDTQYF.

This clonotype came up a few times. CDR3 in DNA: TGTGCCAGCAGCTTAGGGCCCGGACTAGGCGGTACCGGGGAGCTGTTTTTT. Translated: CASSLGPGLGGTGELFF. The chain employs TRBV7-2 and TRBJ2-2, with TRBD2 matching 7 bases. J lost 5 bases, V lost 1 base, and 10 bases had no gene match. The CDR3 spans 17 residues. Germline CDR1 SGHTA, CDR2 FQGNSA.

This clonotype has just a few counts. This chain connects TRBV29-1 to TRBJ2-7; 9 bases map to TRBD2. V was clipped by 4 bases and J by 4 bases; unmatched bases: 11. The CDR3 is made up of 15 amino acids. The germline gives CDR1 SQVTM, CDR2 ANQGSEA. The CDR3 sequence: CSVVTGVAGDYEQYF. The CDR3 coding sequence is TGCAGCGTTGTGACGGGTGTAGCGGGAGATTACGAGCAGTACTTC.

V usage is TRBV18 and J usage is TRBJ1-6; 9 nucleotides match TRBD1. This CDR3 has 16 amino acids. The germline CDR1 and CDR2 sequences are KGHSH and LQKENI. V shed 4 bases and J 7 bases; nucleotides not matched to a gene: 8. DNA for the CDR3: TGTGCCAGCTCACGCCCGGGACAGGGTGGGAATTCACCCCTCCACTTT. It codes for CASSRPGQGGNSPLHF.

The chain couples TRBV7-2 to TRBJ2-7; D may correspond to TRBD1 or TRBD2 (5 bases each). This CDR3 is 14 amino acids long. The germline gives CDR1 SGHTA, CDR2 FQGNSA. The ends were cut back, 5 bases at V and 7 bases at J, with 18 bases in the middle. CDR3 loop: CASSATGTFGEQYF. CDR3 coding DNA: TGTGCCAGCAGCGCCACCGGGACGTTCGGGGAGCAGTACTTC.

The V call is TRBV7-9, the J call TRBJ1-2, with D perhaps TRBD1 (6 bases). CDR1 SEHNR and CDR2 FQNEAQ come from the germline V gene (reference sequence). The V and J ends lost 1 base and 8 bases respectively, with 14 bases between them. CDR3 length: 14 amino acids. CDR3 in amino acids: CASSLGPRTEGYTF. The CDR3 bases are TGTGCCAGCAGCTTAGGCCCCCGGACAGAAGGCTACACCTTC.

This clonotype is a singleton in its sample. The CDR3 DNA is TGTGCCAGCAGCTTTGGGACTAGCGACCTGTACAATGAGCAGTTCTTC. It encodes CASSFGTSDLYNEQFF. V gene TRBV6-2 or TRBV6-3 combines with J gene TRBJ2-1; 10 bases map to TRBD2. V dropped 6 bases and J dropped 4; count of bases not matched to a gene: 9. Germline V gene lookup returns CDR1 MNHEY and CDR2 SVGEGT. The CDR3 runs to 16 residues.

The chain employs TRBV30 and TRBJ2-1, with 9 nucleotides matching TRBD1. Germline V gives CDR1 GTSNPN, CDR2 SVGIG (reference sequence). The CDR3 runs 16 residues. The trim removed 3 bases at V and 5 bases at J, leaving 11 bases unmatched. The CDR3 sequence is CAWSHRPGQGNNEQFF. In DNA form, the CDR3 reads TGTGCCTGGAGCCATAGACCAGGACAGGGGAACAATGAGCAGTTCTTC. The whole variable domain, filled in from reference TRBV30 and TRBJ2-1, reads SQTIHQWPATLVQPVGSPLSLECTVEGTSNPNLYWYRQAAGRGLQLLFYSVGIGQISSEVPQNLSASRPQDRQFILSSKKLLLSDSGFYLCAWSHRPGQGNNEQFFGPGTRLTVL.

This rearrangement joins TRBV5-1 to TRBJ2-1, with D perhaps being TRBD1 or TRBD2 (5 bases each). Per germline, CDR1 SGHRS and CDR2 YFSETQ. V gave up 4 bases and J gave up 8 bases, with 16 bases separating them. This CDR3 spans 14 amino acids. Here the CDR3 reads CASSTGLGSDEQFF. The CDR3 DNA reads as TGCGCCAGCAGCACGGGGCTTGGGTCGGATGAGCAGTTCTTC.

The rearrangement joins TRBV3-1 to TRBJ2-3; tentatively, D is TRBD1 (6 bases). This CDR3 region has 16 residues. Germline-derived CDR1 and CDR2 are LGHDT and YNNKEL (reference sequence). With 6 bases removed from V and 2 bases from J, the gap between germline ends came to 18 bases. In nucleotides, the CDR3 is TGTGCCAGCAGTCGTTCTACCGGGACACACACAGATACGCAGTATTTT. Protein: CASSRSTGTHTDTQYF.

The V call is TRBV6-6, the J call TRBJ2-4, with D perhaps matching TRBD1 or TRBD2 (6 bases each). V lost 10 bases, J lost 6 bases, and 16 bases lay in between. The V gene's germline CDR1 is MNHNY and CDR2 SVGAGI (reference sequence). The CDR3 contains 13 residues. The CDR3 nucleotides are TGTGCCACCACGGATGGGGGGCGAAACATTCAGTACTTC. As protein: CATTDGGRNIQYF.

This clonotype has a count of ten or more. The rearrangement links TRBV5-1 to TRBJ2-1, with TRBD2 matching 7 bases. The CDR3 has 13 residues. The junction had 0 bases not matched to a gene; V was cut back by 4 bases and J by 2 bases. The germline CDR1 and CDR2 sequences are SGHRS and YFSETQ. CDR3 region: CASSGGAYNEQFF. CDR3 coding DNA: TGCGCCAGCAGCGGGGGGGCCTACAATGAGCAGTTCTTC.

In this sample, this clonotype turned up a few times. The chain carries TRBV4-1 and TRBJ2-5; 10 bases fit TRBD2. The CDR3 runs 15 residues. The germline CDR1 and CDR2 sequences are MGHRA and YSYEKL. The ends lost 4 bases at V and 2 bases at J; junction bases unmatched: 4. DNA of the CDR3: TGCGCCAGCAGCCTAGCGGGGGGAAATCAAGAGACCCAGTACTTC. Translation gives CASSLAGGNQETQYF.

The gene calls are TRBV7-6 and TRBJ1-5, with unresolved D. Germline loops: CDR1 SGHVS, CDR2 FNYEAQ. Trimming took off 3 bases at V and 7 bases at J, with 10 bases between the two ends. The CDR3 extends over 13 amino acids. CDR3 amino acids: CASSLGIGQPQHF. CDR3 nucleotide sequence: TGTGCCAGCAGCTTGGGGATAGGACAGCCCCAGCATTTT.

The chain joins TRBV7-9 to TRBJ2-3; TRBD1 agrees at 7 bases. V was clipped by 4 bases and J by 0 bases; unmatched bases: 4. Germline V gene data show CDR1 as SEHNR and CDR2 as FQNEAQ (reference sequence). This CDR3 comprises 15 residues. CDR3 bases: TGTGCCAGCAGCTCACGACAGGGCAGCACAGATACGCAGTATTTT. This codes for CASSSRQGSTDTQYF.

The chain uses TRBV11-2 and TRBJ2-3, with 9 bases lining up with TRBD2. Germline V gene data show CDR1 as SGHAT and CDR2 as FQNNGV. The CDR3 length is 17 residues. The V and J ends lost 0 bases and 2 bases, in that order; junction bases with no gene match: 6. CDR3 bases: TGTGCCAGCAGCTTAGATGGGAGCGGGGGGTACACAGATACGCAGTATTTT. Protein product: CASSLDGSGGYTDTQYF. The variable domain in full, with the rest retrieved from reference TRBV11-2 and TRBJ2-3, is EAGVAQSPRYKIIEKRQSVAFWCNPISGHATLYWYQQILGQGPKLLIQFQNNGVVDDSQLPKDRFSAERLKGVDSTLKIQPAKLEDSAVYLCASSLDGSGGYTDTQYFGPGTRLTVL.